This TCR beta chain is drawn from a study of identical twins. Study findings and constraints: It was possible that invariant MAIT and iNKT cells partly confounded the zero-insertion analyses. There were fewer insertions in abundant cord blood beta clonotypes, but memory repertoires showed no such pattern.

This clonotype has ten or more counts. Its specificity is not known. TCRdb fed the 5' RACE reads into MiXCR, producing one record per CDR3 protein. This sample carries 150,000 or so distinct CDR3 sequences, under 4.5% of them seen once, and the ten largest clones take around 8%. The CDR3 sequence is 9 residues long. This receptor was identified in a man aged 18-30 years in good health. The J gene is TRBJ2-1, the V gene TRBV21-1; the D call of TRBD1 is as the table states it, not checked on the DNA. TRBV21-1 counts as a pseudogene. The sequenced material came from memory T cells sorted from blood. This chain's CDR3 is CASSKPLFF. CDR3 in DNA: TGTGCCAGCAGCAAACCCCTGTTCTTC.